This T cell receptor beta chain comes out of a study of CD8 T cells in Susac syndrome. Across the whole study: The Susac syndrome patients were therapy-naive, on corticosteroids, or on intravenous immunoglobulin alone at blood draw.

TCR beta sequences were obtained from blood CD8+ and CD4+ T cells. Germline assignment: CDR1 DFQATT and CDR2 SNEGSKA (reference sequence). The V gene end was trimmed by 0 bases and the J gene end by 14 bases; junction bases not matched to a gene: 12. The CDR3 extends over 16 amino acids. Random hexamers were used to reverse transcribe about 0.5 to 1 ug of RNA. The TCR beta CDR3 was amplified by immunoSEQ multiplex PCR across 54 Vbeta, 13 Jbeta. TCRdb reprocessed the immunoSEQ multiplex PCR reads with MiXCR, giving one entry per CDR3 protein. The repertoire consists of about 170,000 distinct CDR3 sequences, with 95% to 96% occurring once and the leading ten covering about 0.13%.

Sequenced material: CD4+ T cells from PBMCs. This rearrangement joins TRBV20-1 to TRBJ2-1; TRBD2 matches at 14 bases. The clonotype originates from a human donor with Susac syndrome. The CDR3 region is CSARESGTSGSVWKFF. The CDR3 DNA reads as TGCAGTGCTAGAGAGAGTGGGACTAGCGGGAGTGTCTGGAAGTTCTTC.